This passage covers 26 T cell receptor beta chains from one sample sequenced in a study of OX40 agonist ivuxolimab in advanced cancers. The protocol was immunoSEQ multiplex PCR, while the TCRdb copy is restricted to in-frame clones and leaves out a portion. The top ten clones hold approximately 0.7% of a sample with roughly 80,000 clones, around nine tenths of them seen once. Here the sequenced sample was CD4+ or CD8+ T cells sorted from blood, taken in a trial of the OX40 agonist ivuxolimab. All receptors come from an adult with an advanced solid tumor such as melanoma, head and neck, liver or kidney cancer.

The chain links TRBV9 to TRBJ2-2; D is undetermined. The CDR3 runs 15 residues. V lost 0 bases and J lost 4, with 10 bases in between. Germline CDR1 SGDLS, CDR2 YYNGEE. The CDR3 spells CASSVEVVGTGELFF. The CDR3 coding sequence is TGTGCCAGCAGCGTAGAGGTGGTCGGCACCGGGGAGCTGTTTTTT. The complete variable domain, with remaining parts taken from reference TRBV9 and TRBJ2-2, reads DSGVTQTPKHLITATGQRVTLRCSPRSGDLSVYWYQQSLDQGLQFLIQYYNGEERAKGNILERFSAQQFPDLHSELNLSSLELGDSALYFCASSVEVVGTGELFFGEGSRLTVL.

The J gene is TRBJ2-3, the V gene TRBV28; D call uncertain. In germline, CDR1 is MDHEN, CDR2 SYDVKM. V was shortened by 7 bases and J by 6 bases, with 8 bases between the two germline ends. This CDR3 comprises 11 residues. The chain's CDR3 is CASTLRDTQYF. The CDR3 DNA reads TGTGCCAGCACCCTTAGGGATACGCAGTATTTT.

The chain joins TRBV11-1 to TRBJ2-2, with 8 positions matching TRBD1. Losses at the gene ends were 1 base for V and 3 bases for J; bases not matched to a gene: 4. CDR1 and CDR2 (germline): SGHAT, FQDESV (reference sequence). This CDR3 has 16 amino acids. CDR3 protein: CASSLVRGPDTGELFF. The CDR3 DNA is TGTGCCAGCAGCTTAGTCAGGGGGCCGGACACCGGGGAGCTGTTTTTT.

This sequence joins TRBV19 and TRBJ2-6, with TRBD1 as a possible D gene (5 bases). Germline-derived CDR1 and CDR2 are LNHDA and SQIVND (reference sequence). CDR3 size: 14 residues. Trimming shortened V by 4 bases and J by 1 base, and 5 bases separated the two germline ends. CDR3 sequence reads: CASSKGSGANVLTF. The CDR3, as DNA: TGTGCCAGTAGTAAGGGGTCTGGGGCCAACGTCCTGACTTTC. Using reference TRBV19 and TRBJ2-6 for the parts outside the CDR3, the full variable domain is DGGITQSPKYLFRKEGQNVTLSCEQNLNHDAMYWYRQDPGQGLRLIYYSQIVNDFQKGDIAEGYSVSREKKESFPLTVTSAQKNPTAFYLCASSKGSGANVLTFGAGSRLTVL.

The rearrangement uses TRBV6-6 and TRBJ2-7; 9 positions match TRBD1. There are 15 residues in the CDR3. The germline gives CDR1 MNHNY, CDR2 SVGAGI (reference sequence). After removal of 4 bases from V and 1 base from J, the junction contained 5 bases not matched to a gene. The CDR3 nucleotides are TGTGCCAGCAGTTTCCGGGACAGGGTTTCCTACGAGCAGTACTTC. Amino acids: CASSFRDRVSYEQYF.

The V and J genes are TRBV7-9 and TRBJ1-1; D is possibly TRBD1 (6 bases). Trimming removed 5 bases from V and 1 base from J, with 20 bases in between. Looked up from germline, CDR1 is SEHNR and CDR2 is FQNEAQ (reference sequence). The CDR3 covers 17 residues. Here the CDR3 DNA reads TGTGCCAGCAGCCTTCTTTGGGGGGGACACCAGAACACTGAAGCTTTCTTT. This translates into CASSLLWGGHQNTEAFF.

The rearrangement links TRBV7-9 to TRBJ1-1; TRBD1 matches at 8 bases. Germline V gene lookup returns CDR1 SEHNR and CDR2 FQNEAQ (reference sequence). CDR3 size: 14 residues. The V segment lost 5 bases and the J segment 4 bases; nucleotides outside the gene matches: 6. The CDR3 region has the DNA TGTGCCAGCAGCGAGGACAGGGTCTTCACTGAAGCTTTCTTT. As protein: CASSEDRVFTEAFF. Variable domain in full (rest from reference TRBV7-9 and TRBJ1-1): DTGVSQNPRHKITKRGQNVTFRCDPISEHNRLYWYRQTLGQGPEFLTYFQNEAQLEKSRLLSDRFSAERPKGSFSTLEIQRTEQGDSAMYLCASSEDRVFTEAFFGQGTRLTVV.

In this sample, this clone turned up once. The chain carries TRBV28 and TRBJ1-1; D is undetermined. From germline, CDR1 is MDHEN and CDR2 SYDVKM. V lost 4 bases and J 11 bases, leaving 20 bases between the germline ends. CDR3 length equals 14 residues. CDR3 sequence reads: CASSSSMLSWVAFF. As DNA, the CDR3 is TGTGCCAGCAGTTCGTCCATGTTATCTTGGGTCGCTTTCTTT.

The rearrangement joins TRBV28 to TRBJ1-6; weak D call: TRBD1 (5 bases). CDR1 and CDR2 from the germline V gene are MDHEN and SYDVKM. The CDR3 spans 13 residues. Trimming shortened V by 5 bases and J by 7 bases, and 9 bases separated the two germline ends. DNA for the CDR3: TGTGCCAGCAGTGGGGGGAGAAATTCACCCCTCCACTTT. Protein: CASSGGRNSPLHF.

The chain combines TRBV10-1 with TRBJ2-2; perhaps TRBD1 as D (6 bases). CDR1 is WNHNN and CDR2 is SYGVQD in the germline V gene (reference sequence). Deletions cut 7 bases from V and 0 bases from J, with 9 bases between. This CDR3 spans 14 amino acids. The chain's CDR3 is CASMDRPNTGELFF. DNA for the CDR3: TGCGCCAGCATGGACAGACCGAACACCGGGGAGCTGTTTTTT.

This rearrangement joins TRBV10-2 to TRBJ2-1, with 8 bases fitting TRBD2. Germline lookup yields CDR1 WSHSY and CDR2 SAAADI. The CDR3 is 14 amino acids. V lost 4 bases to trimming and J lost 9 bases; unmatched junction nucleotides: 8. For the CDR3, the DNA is TGCGCCAGCAGTGGTAGGACGGGAGGGCTTGAGCAGTTCTTC. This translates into CASSGRTGGLEQFF.

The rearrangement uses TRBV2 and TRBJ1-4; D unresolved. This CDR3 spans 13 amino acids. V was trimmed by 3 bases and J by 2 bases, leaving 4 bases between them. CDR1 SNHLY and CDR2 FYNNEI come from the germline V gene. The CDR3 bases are TGTGCCAGCAGTGACCTCACTAATGAAAAACTGTTTTTT. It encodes CASSDLTNEKLFF.

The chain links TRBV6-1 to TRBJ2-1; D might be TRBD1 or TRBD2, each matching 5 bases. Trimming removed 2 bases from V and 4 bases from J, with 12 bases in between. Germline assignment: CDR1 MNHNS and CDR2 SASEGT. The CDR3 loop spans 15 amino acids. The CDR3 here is CASSETGTGYNEQFF. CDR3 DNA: TGTGCCAGCAGTGAAACGGGGACGGGTTACAATGAGCAGTTCTTC.

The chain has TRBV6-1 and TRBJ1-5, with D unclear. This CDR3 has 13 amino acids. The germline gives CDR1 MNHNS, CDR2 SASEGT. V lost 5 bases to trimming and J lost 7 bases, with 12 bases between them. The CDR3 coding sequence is TGTGCCAGCAGTAGCCTGAGGGAACAGCCCCAGCATTTT. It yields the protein CASSSLREQPQHF.

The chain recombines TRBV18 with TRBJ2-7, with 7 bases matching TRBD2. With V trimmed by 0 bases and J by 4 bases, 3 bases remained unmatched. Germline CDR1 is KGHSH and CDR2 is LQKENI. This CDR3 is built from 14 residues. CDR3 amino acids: CASSPPGLPYEQYF. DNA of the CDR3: TGTGCCAGCTCACCACCGGGACTACCTTACGAGCAGTACTTC.

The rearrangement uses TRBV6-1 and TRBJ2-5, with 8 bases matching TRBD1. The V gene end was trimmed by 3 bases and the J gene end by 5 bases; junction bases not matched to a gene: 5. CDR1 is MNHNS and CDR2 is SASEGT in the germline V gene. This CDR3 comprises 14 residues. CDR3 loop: CASSDRTGFETQYF. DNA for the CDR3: TGTGCCAGCAGTGATAGGACAGGGTTTGAGACCCAGTACTTC.

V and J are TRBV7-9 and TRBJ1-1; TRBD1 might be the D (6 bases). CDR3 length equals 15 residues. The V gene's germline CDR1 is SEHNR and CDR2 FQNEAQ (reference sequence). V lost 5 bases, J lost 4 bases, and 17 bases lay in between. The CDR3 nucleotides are TGTGCCAGCAGCCCTCTGGGGGGCGTGCGCACTGAAGCTTTCTTT. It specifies CASSPLGGVRTEAFF. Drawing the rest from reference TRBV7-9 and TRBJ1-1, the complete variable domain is DTGVSQNPRHKITKRGQNVTFRCDPISEHNRLYWYRQTLGQGPEFLTYFQNEAQLEKSRLLSDRFSAERPKGSFSTLEIQRTEQGDSAMYLCASSPLGGVRTEAFFGQGTRLTVV.

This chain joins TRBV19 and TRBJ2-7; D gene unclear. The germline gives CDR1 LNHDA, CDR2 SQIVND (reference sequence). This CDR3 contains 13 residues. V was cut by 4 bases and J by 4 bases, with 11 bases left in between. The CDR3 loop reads CASSSQLGYEQYF. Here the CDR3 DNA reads TGTGCCAGTAGTAGCCAGCTGGGTTACGAGCAGTACTTC.

DNA of the CDR3: TGTGCCAGTAGAAAGACAGCTAATCAGCCCCAGCATTTT. As protein: CASRKTANQPQHF. The rearrangement links TRBV19 to TRBJ1-5; D might be TRBD1 (5 bases). V was trimmed by 6 bases and J by 4 bases, leaving 10 bases between them. This CDR3 is 13 amino acids long. CDR1 is LNHDA and CDR2 is SQIVND in the germline V gene (reference sequence).

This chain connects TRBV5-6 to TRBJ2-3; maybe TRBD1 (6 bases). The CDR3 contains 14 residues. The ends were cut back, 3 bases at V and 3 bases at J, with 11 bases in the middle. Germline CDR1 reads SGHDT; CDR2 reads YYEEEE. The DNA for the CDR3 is TGTGCCAGCAGCTCGCTCACAGGGACAGATACGCAGTATTTT. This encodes CASSSLTGTDTQYF. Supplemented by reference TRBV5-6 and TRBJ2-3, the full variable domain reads DAGVTQSPTHLIKTRGQQVTLRCSPKSGHDTVSWYQQALGQGPQFIFQYYEEEERQRGNFPDRFSGHQFPNYSSELNVNALLLGDSALYLCASSSLTGTDTQYFGPGTRLTVL.

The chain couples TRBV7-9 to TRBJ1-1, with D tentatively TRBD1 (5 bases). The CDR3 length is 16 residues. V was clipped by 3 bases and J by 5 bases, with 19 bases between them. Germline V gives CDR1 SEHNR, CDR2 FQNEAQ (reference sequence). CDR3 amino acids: CASSFSMSRGKTEAFF. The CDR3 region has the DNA TGTGCCAGCAGCTTTTCGATGTCGCGGGGGAAGACTGAAGCTTTCTTT.

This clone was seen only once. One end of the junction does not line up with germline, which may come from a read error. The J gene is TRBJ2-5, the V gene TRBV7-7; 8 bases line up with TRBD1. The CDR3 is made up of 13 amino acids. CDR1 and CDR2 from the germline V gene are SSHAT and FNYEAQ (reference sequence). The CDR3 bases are TGTGCTAGCAGCTCGGACAGGGTAGAGACCCAGTACTTC. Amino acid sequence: CASSSDRVETQYF.

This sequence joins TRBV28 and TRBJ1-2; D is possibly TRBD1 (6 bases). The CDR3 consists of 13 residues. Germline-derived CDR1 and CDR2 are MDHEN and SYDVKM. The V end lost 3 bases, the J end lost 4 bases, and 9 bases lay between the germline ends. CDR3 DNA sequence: TGTGCCAGCAGTTTTAGGGGGGTCTATGGCTACACCTTC. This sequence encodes CASSFRGVYGYTF.

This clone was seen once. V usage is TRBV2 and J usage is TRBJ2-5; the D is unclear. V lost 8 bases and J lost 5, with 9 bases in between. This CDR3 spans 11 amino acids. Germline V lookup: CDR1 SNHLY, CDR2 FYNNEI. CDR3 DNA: TGTGCCAGCCAATACGGGGAGACCCAGTACTTC. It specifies CASQYGETQYF.

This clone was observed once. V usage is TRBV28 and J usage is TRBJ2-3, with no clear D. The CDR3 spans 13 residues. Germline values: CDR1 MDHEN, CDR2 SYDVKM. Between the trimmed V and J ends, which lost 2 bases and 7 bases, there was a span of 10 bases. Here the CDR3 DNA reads TGTGCCAGCAGTTTAGGGATCTTTAATACGCAGTATTTT. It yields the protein CASSLGIFNTQYF.

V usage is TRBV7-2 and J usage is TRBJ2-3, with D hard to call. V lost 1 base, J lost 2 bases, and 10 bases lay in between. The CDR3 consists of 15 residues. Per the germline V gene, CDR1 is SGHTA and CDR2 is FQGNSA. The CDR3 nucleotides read TGTGCCAGCAGCTTAGGCCCTTCAGTCACAGATACGCAGTATTTT. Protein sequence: CASSLGPSVTDTQYF.